This is a list of T cell receptor beta chains from one sample in a study of blood T cell repertoires in COVID-19. Method: immunoSEQ multiplex PCR; TCRdb's copy keeps in-frame clones and lacks some. This sample yields under 100,000 clones, of which approximately 80% are seen a single time; approximately 10% belongs to the top ten. Input material: peripheral blood. The receptors come from a woman between 65 and 79 years old with active or convalescent COVID-19. The CDR3 runs from the conserved cysteine through the conserved F or W. D genes are given only for firm matches. The size entry is marked missing in some rows and otherwise reads once, few, many or a size class.

>TRBJ2-7|TRBD2|15|TRBV5-1|-
CASSEQRGLPYEQYF
TGCGCCAGCAGCGAACAGCGGGGGCTTCCCTACGAGCAGTACTTC
>TRBJ2-1|TRBD2|15|TRBV2|-
CASRRLAESYNEQFF
TGTGCCAGCAGAAGACTAGCGGAATCCTACAATGAGCAGTTCTTC
>TRBJ1-5|-|13|TRBV21-1|-
CASRRRGNQPQHF
TGTGCCAGCAGGAGAAGAGGGAATCAGCCCCAGCATTTT
>TRBJ1-1|-|14|TRBV18|-
CASSPWGVRTEAFF
TGTGCCAGCTCACCCTGGGGGGTGCGAACTGAAGCTTTCTTT
>TRBJ1-1|-|15|TRBV7-9|-
CATQTGFFPDTEAFF
TGTGCCACCCAGACAGGTTTTTTCCCGGACACTGAAGCTTTCTTT
>TRBJ1-5|TRBD1|18|TRBV6-6|-
CASSLQGTGAVSNQPQHF
TGTGCCAGCAGTCTTCAGGGGACAGGGGCGGTTAGCAATCAGCCCCAGCATTTT
>TRBJ1-1|-|15|TRBV5-1|-
CASSFGSTGNTEAFF
TGCGCCAGCAGTTTCGGATCGACGGGGAACACTGAAGCTTTCTTT
>TRBJ2-1|TRBD2|16|TRBV2|-
CASSPRLAGNGDEQFF
TGTGCCAGCAGTCCTAGACTAGCGGGGAACGGGGATGAGCAGTTCTTC
>TRBJ2-1|-|15|TRBV6-6|-
CASSYGGAHYNEQFF
TGTGCCAGCAGTTACGGGGGGGCCCACTACAATGAGCAGTTCTTC
>TRBJ1-2|-|14|TRBV11-3|-
CASSFRDRNYGYTF
TGTGCCAGCAGCTTCAGGGATCGAAACTATGGCTACACCTTC
>TRBJ2-5|TRBD1|16|TRBV5-5|-
CASSSTLQGLGKTQYF
TGTGCCAGCAGCTCGACACTACAGGGGCTGGGAAAGACCCAGTACTTC
>TRBJ2-3|TRBD2|14|TRBV4-1|few
CASSRLAGTDTQYF
TGCGCCAGCAGCCGACTAGCGGGCACAGATACGCAGTATTTT
>TRBJ1-4|TRBD1|16|TRBV6-5|-
CASSYGTGVGNEKLFF
TGTGCCAGCAGTTACGGGACAGGGGTCGGAAATGAAAAACTGTTTTTT
>TRBJ2-3|TRBD2|15|TRBV5-5|once
CASSLLAGGPYTQYF
TGTGCCAGCAGCTTGCTAGCGGGGGGTCCATATACGCAGTATTTT
>TRBJ1-6|TRBD1|14|TRBV18|-
CASSPGTGRSPLHF
TGTGCCAGCTCACCCGGGACAGGACGTTCACCCCTCCACTTT
>TRBJ1-4|-|14|TRBV6-5|-
CASSYLSRGEKLFF
TGTGCCAGCAGTTACTTGAGTAGGGGCGAAAAACTGTTTTTT
>TRBJ2-7|TRBD1|15|TRBV28|-
CASFPRTGGFYEQYF
TGTGCCAGCTTCCCACGGACAGGGGGGTTCTACGAGCAGTACTTC
>TRBJ2-1|-|15|TRBV7-2|-
CASSRRGGAGNEQFF
TGTGCCAGCAGTAGGAGGGGGGGGGCGGGGAATGAGCAGTTCTTC
>TRBJ1-5|-|14|TRBV5-6|-
CASSLVGSPQPQHF
TGTGCCAGCAGCTTGGTTGGCAGTCCTCAGCCCCAGCATTTT
>TRBJ1-1|TRBD1|15|TRBV28|-
CASSSLDRDWPEAFF
TGTGCCAGCAGTTCCCTAGACAGGGACTGGCCTGAAGCTTTCTTT
>TRBJ2-5|TRBD1|14|TRBV5-5|-
CASSSDRGTETQYF
TGTGCCAGCAGCTCCGACAGGGGAACAGAGACCCAGTACTTC
>TRBJ2-7|-|13|TRBV10-1|-
CASSQDTTYEQYF
TGCGCCAGCAGTCAGGACACCACCTACGAGCAGTACTTC
>TRBJ2-1|-|15|TRBV19|-
CASSFGGGVYNEQFF
TGTGCCAGTAGTTTTGGGGGGGGCGTCTACAATGAGCAGTTCTTC
>TRBJ1-5|-|16|TRBV20-1|once
CSASGLLDSYNQPQHF
TGCAGTGCTAGTGGTTTGTTGGACAGCTACAATCAGCCCCAGCATTTT
>TRBJ1-3|-|14|TRBV6-5|few
CASQDQGPGNTIYF
TGTGCCAGCCAAGATCAGGGCCCTGGAAACACCATATATTTT
>TRBJ2-5|TRBD2|14|TRBV24-1|-
CATSSGGALETQYF
TGTGCCACCAGTAGCGGGGGGGCCTTGGAGACCCAGTACTTC
>TRBJ2-1|-|14|TRBV9|once
CASNDGGSYNEQFF
TGTGCCAGCAATGACGGGGGTTCCTACAATGAGCAGTTCTTC
>TRBJ2-7|TRBD1|16|TRBV4-1|-
CASSQGAARGPGEQYF
TGCGCCAGCAGCCAAGGGGCGGCCAGGGGGCCGGGTGAGCAGTACTTC
>TRBJ1-6|TRBD1|17|TRBV19|once
CASSGQGVDSYNSPLHF
TGTGCCAGTTCCGGACAGGGTGTGGACTCCTATAATTCACCCCTCCACTTT
>TRBJ2-1|-|14|TRBV21-1|-
CASSRRDSSNEQFF
TGTGCCAGCAGCCGACGGGACAGCTCAAATGAGCAGTTCTTC